This note documents a single TCR beta chain sequence. These data belong to a study of CXCR3-negative and CXCR3-positive naive CD8 T cells. The method, 5' RACE with UMI labels, was used to prepare the TRB cDNA libraries. With the 5' RACE reads reprocessed, TCRdb shows one record per CDR3 protein and no DNA. The sample data list roughly 86,000 distinct CDR3 sequences. CDR1 and CDR2 (germline): SQVTM, ANQGSEA. The length of the CDR3 is 13 residues. Within the CD8+ T cell compartment, naive cells were CD45RO-CCR7+CD27+CD95-. The gene calls are TRBV29-1 and TRBJ2-2; TCRdb's D call of TRBD2 is untestable without DNA. The receptor was derived from a human donor in good health. Some clones in this sample may be carry-over from other donors' samples. Sequencing input: naive CXCR3- CD8+ T cells from blood. Specified subset: CD45RO-CCR7+CD27+CD95- naive CD8+ T cells lacking CXCR3 (TNR3-). The CDR3 region is CSVDRVGTGELFF.